These T cell receptor beta chains were read from a single sample in a study of cytomegalovirus exposure and HLA in healthy donors. Some clones are missing from TCRdb's copy, which holds only in-frame ones; the method was immunoSEQ multiplex PCR. The profile covers under 200,000 clones, with over 70% appearing a single time and 7.4% taken by the ten largest. Sequencing used PBMCs. These receptors all come from a male donor in good health and CMV-seropositive. CDR3s include the opening cysteine and the closing phenylalanine or tryptophan. A D gene is named only where the DNA matches it firmly. Size is stated for part of the rows, as once, few or many counts, or as a class when the clone is expanded.

J	D	V	size	DNA	CDR3
TRBJ2-1	NA	TRBV20-1	once	TGCAGTGCTACAGGGGAGTTCTTC	CSATGEFF
TRBJ1-6	TRBD1	TRBV6-5	NA	TGTGCCAGCTCCGGGACAGGGCCTTCACCCCTCCACTTT	CASSGTGPSPLHF
TRBJ2-2	NA	TRBV28	NA	TGTGCCAGCACAGGCGGGAGGGAGCTGTTTTTT	CASTGGRELFF
TRBJ1-1	NA	TRBV19	NA	TGTGCCAGTAGTGTTACCGGGGAGAACACTGAAGCTTTCTTT	CASSVTGENTEAFF
TRBJ2-7	NA	TRBV9	NA	TGTGCCAGCAGCGTAGACCACCCGACTAGCGAGCAGTACTTC	CASSVDHPTSEQYF
TRBJ2-1	NA	TRBV7-3	NA	TGTGCCAGCAGCCCCTCTAGCGCCTCCTACAATGAGCAGTTCTTC	CASSPSSASYNEQFF
TRBJ1-2	NA	TRBV29-1	NA	TGCAGCGTTGATCCCGGACAGCCATGGTATGGCTACACCTTC	CSVDPGQPWYGYTF
TRBJ2-5	NA	TRBV7-3	once	TGTGCCAGCAGCACAACGCCAGGGAAGGCTGAGACCCAGTACTTC	CASSTTPGKAETQYF
TRBJ1-1	NA	TRBV6-5	NA	TGTGCCAGCAGTCAGGGGCTGAACACTGAAGCTTTCTTT	CASSQGLNTEAFF
TRBJ2-7	TRBD1	TRBV5-8	once	TGTGCCAGCAGCTTGTCGGGGACAGGGGAGGAGCAGTACTTC	CASSLSGTGEEQYF
TRBJ1-2	NA	TRBV2	NA	TGTGCCAGCAGTGAGGGCAGGCCATTCTATGGCTACACCTTC	CASSEGRPFYGYTF
TRBJ2-1	NA	TRBV13	few	TGTGCCAGCAGCACCGCTCCGGGAACCTACAATGAGCAGTTCTTC	CASSTAPGTYNEQFF
TRBJ2-5	TRBD2	TRBV2	NA	TGTGCCAGCAGTATGAATGGCGGGGGGGCTAGAGTGGAGACCCAGTACTTC	CASSMNGGGARVETQYF
TRBJ1-2	NA	TRBV6-5	NA	TGTGCCAGCAGTACCCTCCTAGGCTATGGCTACACCTTC	CASSTLLGYGYTF
TRBJ1-1	TRBD1	TRBV6-5	NA	TGTGCCAGCAGTTACCGGGACAGGGGGCTAACTGAAGCTTTCTTT	CASSYRDRGLTEAFF
TRBJ2-1	NA	TRBV7-3	once	TGTGCCAGCAGCTTATCCTACGGGGAGCAGTTCTTC	CASSLSYGEQFF
TRBJ1-5	NA	TRBV9	once	TGTGCCAGCAGCGCCGGACTAGGCAATCAGCCCCAGCATTTT	CASSAGLGNQPQHF
TRBJ2-1	NA	TRBV2	NA	NA	CASSEVSVGTGSIF
TRBJ2-7	NA	TRBV7-9	NA	TGTGCCAGCAGCGTCGGACAAATAATGTACGAGCAGTACTTC	CASSVGQIMYEQYF
TRBJ2-1	TRBD1	TRBV7-9	NA	TGTGCCAGCAGCTACTCGCCATTGGACAGGGTGTTGGACAATGAGCAGTTCTTC	CASSYSPLDRVLDNEQFF
TRBJ1-2	NA	TRBV14	NA	TGTGCCAGCAGCCACCTATGGAGTGGGGGCTACACCTTC	CASSHLWSGGYTF
TRBJ2-1	NA	TRBV21-1	once	TGTGCCAGCAGCAAAGAACACCACAATGAGCAGTTCTTC	CASSKEHHNEQFF
TRBJ1-2	TRBD1	TRBV18	NA	TGTGCCAGCTCAACACCGGACAGGGGGAACTCTGGCTACACCTTC	CASSTPDRGNSGYTF
TRBJ1-2	TRBD1	TRBV4-2	few	TGTGCCAGCAGCCCGGGACAGCCCTACTATGGCTACACCTTC	CASSPGQPYYGYTF
TRBJ2-5	TRBD1	TRBV5-1	NA	TGCGCCAGCCGGGACAGGGAAGAGACCCAGTACTTC	CASRDREETQYF
TRBJ2-7	TRBD1	TRBV6-1	NA	TGTGCCAGCCTGGACAGGAGCTCCTACGAGCAGTACTTC	CASLDRSSYEQYF
TRBJ2-7	NA	TRBV5-1	NA	TGCGCCAGCAGCGGAGGGGGCCGCTCCTACGAGCAGTACTTC	CASSGGGRSYEQYF